The T cell receptor (beta chain) under discussion was sequenced for a study of blood T cell repertoires in COVID-19. The overall study: The United States, Italy and Spain supplied acute and convalescent COVID-19 samples. The cDNA or gDNA used as material had been derived from T cells, B-cell-depleted T cells, or PBMCs.

Sequenced by immunoSEQ multiplex PCR; TCRdb stores in-frame clones only, minus some. This table holds 200,000 to 300,000 clones, roughly 88% found once. This CDR3 spans 16 amino acids. Germline assignment: CDR1 LNHDA and CDR2 SQIVND (reference sequence). V was pared by 2 bases and J by 0 bases, with 11 bases between. Seattle patient enrollment occurred during active infection, with longitudinal follow-up thereafter. The chain employs TRBV19 and TRBJ2-4, with a weak D call TRBD2 (6 bases). Sequenced: peripheral blood. The sequence derives from a woman aged 25 to 39 with COVID-19, enrolled during active disease. CDR3 sequence (DNA): TGTGCCAGTAGTATACGAGGGAGGCTAGCCAAAAACATTCAGTACTTC. Encoded protein: CASSIRGRLAKNIQYF.